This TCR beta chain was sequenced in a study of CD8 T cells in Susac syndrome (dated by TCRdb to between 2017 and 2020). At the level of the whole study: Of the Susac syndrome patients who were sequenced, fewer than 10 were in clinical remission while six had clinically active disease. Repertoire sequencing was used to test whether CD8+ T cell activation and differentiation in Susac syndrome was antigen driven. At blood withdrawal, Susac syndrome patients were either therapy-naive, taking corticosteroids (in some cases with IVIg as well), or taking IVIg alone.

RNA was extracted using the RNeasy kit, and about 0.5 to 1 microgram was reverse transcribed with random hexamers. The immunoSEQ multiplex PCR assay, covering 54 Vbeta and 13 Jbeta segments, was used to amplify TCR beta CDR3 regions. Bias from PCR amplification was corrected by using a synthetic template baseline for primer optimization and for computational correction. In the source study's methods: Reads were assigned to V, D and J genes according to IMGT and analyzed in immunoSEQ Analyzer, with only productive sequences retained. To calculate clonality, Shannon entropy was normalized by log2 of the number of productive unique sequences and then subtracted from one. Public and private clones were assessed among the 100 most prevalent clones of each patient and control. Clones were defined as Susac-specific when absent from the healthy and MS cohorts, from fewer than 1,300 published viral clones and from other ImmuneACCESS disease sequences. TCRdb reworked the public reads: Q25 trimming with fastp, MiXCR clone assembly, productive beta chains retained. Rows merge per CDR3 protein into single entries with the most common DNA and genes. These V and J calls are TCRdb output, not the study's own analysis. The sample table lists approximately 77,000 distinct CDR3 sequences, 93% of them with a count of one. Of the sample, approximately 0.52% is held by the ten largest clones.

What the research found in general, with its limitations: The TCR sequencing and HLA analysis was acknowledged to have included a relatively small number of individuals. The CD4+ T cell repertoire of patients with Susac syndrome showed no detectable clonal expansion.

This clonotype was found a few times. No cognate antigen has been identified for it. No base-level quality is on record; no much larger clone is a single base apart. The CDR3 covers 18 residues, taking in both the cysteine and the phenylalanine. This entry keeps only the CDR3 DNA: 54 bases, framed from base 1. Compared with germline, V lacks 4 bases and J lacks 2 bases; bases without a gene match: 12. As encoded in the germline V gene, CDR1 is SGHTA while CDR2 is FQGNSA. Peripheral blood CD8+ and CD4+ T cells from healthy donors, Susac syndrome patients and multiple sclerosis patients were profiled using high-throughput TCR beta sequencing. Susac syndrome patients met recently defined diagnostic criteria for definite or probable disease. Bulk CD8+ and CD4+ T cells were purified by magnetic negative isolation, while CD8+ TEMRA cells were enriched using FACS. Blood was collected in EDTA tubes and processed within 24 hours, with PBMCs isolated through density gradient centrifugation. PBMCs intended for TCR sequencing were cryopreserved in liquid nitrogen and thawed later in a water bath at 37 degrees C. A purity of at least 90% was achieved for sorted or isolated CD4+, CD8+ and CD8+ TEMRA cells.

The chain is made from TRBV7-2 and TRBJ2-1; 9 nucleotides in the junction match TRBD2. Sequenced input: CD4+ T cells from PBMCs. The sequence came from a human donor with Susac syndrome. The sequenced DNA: TGTGCCAGCAGCTCCCGAATAGGGGCGGGAGGGGCCTACAATGAGCAGTTCTTC. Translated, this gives CASSSRIGAGGAYNEQFF.